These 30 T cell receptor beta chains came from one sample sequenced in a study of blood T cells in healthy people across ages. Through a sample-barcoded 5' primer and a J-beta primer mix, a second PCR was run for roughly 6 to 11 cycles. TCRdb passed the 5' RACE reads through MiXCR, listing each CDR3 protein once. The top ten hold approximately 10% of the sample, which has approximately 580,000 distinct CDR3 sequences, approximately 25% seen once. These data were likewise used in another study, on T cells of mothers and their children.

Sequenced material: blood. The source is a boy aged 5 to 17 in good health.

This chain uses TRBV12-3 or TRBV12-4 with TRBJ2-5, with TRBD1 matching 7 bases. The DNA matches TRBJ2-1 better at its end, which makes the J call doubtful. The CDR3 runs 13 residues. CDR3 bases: TGTGCCAGCAGCCGGGGACAGATCAATGAGCAGTTCTTC. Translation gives CASSRGQINEQFF.

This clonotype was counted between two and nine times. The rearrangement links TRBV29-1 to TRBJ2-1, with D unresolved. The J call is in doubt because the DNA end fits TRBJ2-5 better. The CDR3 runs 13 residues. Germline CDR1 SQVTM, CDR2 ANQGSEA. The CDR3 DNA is TGCAGCGTTGAAGCACATACTGGGGAGACCCAGTACTTC. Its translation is CSVEAHTGETQYF.

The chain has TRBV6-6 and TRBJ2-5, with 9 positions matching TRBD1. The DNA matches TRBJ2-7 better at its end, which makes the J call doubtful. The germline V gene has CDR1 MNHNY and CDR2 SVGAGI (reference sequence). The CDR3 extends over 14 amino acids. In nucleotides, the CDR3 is TGTGCCAGCAGTCGAACAGGGGGCAGGGACGAGCAGTACTTC. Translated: CASSRTGGRDEQYF.

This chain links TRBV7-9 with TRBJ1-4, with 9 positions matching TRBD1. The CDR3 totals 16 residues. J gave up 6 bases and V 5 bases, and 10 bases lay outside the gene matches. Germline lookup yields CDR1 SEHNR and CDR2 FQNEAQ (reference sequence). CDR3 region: CASSNFPGQGDEKLFF. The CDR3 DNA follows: TGTGCCAGCAGCAATTTCCCGGGACAGGGAGATGAAAAACTGTTTTTT.

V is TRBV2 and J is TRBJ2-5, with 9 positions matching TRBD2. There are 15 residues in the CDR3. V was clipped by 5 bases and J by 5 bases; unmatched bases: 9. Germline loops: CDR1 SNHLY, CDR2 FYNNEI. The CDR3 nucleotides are TGTGCCAGCAGTATAATAGCGGGAGCGGGGGAGACCCAGTACTTC. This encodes CASSIIAGAGETQYF.

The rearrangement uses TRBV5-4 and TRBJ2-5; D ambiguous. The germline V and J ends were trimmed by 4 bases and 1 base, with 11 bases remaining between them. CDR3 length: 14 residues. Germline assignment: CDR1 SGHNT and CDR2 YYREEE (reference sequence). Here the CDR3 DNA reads TGTGCCAGCAGCCCTGACTTGTCCCAAGAGACCCAGTACTTC. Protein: CASSPDLSQETQYF.

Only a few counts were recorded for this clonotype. This CDR3 is CASSLGVGADTEAFF. CDR3 bases: TGTGCCAGCAGCTTAGGCGTAGGGGCGGACACTGAAGCTTTCTTT. This chain uses TRBV7-9 with TRBJ1-1; D perhaps matches TRBD1 (5 bases). With 1 base removed from V and 3 bases from J, the gap between germline ends came to 12 bases. The CDR3 is made up of 15 amino acids. Germline V gene sequence: CDR1 SEHNR, CDR2 FQNEAQ (reference sequence).

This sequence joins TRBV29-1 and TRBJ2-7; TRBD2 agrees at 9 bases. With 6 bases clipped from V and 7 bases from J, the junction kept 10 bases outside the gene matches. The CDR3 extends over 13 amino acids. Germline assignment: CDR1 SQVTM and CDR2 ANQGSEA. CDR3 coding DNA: TGCAGCGTGCGGGTAGCGGGGGCGGGGGAGCAGTACTTC. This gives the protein CSVRVAGAGEQYF.

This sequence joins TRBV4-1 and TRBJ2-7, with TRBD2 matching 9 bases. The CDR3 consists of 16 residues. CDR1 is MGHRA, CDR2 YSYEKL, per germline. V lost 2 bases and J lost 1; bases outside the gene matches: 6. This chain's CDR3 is CASSQLQRGESYEQYF. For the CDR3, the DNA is TGCGCCAGCAGCCAACTTCAGCGGGGGGAATCCTACGAGCAGTACTTC.

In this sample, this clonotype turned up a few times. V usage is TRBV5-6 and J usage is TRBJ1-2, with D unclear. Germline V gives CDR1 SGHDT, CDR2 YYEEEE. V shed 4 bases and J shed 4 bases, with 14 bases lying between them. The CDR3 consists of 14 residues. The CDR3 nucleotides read TGTGCCAGCAGCGCGGGCCCCCTGCGCTATGGCTACACCTTC. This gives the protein CASSAGPLRYGYTF.

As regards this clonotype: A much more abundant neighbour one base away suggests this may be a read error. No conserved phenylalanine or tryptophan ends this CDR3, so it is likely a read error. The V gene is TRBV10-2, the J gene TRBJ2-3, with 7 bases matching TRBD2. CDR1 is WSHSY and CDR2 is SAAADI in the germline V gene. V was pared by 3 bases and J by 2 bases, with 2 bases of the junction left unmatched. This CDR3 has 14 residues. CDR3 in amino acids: CASSDGGITDTQYV. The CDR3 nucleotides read TGCGCCAGCAGTGACGGGGGGATCACAGATACGCAGTATGTT.

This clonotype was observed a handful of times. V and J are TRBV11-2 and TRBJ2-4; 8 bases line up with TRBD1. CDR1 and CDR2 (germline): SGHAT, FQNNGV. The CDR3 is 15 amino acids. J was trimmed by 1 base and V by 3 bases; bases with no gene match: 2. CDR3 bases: TGTGCCAGCAGCTTGGGACAGGTGGCCAAAAACATTCAGTACTTC. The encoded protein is CASSLGQVAKNIQYF.

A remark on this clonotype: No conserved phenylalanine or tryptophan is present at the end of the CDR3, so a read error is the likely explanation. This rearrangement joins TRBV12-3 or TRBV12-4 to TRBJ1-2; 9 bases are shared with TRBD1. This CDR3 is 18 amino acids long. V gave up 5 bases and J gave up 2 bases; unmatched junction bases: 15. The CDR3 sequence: CASSLRRDRVKKNYGYTI. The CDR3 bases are TGTGCCAGCAGTCTAAGGAGGGACAGGGTGAAGAAGAACTATGGCTACACCATC.

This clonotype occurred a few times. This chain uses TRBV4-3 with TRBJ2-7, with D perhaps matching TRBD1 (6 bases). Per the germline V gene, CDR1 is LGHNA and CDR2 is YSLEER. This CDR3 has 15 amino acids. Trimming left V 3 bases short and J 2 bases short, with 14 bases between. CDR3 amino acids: CASSHVRTAAYEQYF. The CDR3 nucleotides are TGCGCCAGCAGCCACGTACGGACAGCAGCCTACGAGCAGTACTTC.

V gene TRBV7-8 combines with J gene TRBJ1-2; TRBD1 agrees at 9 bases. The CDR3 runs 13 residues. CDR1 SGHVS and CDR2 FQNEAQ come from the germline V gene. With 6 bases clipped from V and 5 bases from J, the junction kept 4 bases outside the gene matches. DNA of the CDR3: TGTGCCAGCAGGCCGGACAGGGGTTATGGCTACACCTTC. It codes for CASRPDRGYGYTF.

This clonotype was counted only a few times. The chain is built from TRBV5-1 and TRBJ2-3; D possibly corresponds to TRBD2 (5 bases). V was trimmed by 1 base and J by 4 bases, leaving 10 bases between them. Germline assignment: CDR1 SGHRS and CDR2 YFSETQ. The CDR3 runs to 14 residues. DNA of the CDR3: TGCGCCAGCAGCTTGAGACGGGGAGCAGATACGCAGTATTTT. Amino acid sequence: CASSLRRGADTQYF.

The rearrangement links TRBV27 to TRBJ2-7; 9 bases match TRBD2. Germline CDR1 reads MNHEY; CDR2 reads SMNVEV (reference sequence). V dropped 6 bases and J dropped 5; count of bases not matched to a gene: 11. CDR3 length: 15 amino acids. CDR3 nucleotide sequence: TGTGCCAGCAGACCTATAGGAGTAGCGGGGGACGAGCAGTACTTC. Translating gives CASRPIGVAGDEQYF.

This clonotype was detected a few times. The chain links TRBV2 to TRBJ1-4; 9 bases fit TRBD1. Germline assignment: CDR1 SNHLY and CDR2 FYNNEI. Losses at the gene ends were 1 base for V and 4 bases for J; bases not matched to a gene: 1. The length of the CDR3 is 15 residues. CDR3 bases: TGTGCCAGCAGTGAAGACAGGGGGCATAATGAAAAACTGTTTTTT. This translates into CASSEDRGHNEKLFF.

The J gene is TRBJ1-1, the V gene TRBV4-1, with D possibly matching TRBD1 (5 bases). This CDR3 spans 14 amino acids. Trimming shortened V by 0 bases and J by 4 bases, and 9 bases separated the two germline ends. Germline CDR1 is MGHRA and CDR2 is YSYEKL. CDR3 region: CASSQDFGGTEAFF. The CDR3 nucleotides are TGCGCCAGCAGCCAAGATTTCGGGGGCACTGAAGCTTTCTTT.

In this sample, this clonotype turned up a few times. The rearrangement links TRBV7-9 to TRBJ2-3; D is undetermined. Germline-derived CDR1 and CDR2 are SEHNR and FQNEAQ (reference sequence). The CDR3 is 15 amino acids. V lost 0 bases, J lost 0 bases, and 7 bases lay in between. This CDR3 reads CASSLANSSTDTQYF. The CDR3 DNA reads TGTGCCAGCAGCTTAGCGAATTCGAGCACAGATACGCAGTATTTT. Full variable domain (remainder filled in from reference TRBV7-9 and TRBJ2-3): DTGVSQNPRHKITKRGQNVTFRCDPISEHNRLYWYRQTLGQGPEFLTYFQNEAQLEKSRLLSDRFSAERPKGSFSTLEIQRTEQGDSAMYLCASSLANSSTDTQYFGPGTRLTVL.

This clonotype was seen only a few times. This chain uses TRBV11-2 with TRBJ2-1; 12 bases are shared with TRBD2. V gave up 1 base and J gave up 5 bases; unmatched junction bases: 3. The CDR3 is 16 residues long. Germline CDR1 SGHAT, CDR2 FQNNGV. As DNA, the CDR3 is TGTGCCAGCAGCTTAGTGGCTAGCGGGGGGGACAATGAGCAGTTCTTC. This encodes CASSLVASGGDNEQFF.

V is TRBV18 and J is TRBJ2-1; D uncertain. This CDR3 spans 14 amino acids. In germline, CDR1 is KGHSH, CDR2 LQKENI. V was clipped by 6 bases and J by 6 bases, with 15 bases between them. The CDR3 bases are TGTGCCAGCTCCCCCCAAATTGAGGTCAATGAGCAGTTCTTC. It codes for CASSPQIEVNEQFF.

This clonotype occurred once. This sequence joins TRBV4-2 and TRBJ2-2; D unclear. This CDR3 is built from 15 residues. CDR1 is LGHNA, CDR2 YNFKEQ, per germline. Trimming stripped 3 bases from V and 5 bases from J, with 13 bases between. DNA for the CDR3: TGTGCCAGCAGCCAGAACGAGAGGCTTACCGGGGAGCTGTTTTTT. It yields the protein CASSQNERLTGELFF.

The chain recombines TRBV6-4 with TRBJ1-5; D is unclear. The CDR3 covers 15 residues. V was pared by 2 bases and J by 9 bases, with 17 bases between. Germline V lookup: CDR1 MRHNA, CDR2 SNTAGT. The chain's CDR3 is CASSDGGGIITPQHF. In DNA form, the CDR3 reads TGTGCCAGCAGTGACGGTGGTGGTATAATTACGCCCCAGCATTTT.

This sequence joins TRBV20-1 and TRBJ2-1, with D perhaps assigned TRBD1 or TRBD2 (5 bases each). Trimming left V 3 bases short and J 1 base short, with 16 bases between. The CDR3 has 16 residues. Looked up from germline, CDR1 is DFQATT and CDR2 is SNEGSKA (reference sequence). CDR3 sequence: CSARAAGAESYNEQFF. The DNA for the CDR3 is TGCAGTGCTAGGGCCGCCGGGGCGGAGTCCTACAATGAGCAGTTCTTC.

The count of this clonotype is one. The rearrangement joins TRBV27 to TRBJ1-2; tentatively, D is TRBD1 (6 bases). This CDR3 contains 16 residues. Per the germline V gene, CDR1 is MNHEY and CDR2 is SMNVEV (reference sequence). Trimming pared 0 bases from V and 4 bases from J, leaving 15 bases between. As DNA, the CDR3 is TGTGCCAGCAGTTTATCCGGGGGGCTCAACCCCTATGGCTACACCTTC. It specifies CASSLSGGLNPYGYTF.

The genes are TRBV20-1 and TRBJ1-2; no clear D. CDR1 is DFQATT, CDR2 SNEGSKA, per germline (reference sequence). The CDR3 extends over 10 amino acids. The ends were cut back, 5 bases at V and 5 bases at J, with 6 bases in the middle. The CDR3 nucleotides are TGCAGTGCTGCTGCATATGGCTACACCTTC. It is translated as CSAAAYGYTF.

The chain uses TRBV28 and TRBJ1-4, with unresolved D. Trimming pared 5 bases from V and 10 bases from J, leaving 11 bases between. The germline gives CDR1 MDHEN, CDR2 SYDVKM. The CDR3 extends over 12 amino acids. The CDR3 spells CASSRRTSKLFF. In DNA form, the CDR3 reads TGTGCCAGCAGTCGGAGGACCTCAAAACTGTTTTTT.

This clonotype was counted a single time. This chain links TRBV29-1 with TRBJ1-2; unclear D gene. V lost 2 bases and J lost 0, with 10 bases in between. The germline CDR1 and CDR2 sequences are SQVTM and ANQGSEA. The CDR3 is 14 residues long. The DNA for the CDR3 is TGCAGCGTTGAAAGGCAGGCCGCTAACTATGGCTACACCTTC. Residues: CSVERQAANYGYTF.

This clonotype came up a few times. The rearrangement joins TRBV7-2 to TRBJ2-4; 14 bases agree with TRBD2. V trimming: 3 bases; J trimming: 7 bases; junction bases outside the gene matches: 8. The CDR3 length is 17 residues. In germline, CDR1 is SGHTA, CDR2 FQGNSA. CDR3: CASSFRGTSGSKNIQYF. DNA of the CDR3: TGTGCCAGCAGCTTTCGAGGGACTAGCGGGAGTAAGAACATTCAGTACTTC.